This T cell receptor (beta chain) was captured in a study of control samples from healthy donors and cancer patients. The V gene lost 5 bases and the J gene lost 5 bases, with 9 bases spanning the gap. This CDR3 has 13 amino acids. Germline V gene data show CDR1 as LNHDA and CDR2 as SQIVND (reference sequence). This table comes from immunoSEQ multiplex PCR, and its TCRdb copy is limited to in-frame clones, with some not included. The repertoire holds 100,000 to 150,000 clones, with more than 75% as singletons. Source material: blood. The chain combines TRBV19 with TRBJ2-2; possibly TRBD1 for D (7 bases). This sequence was found in a man aged 55 to 70 in good health. CDR3 sequence (DNA): TGTGCCAGTAGTCAGGGGGGTACCGGGGAGCTGTTTTTT. Amino acids: CASSQGGTGELFF.